This T cell receptor beta chain was found in a study of T cell responses to AZD1222 COVID-19 vaccine. Study-level results: CD4 TCRs associated with vaccination spanned spike, dominating at 160-218 and 743-854.

This clone was recorded a few times. Its antigen is as yet unknown. The CDR3 is made up of 15 amino acids. V gave up 3 bases and J gave up 0 bases, with 9 bases separating them. The V gene's germline CDR1 is SGHVS and CDR2 FQNEAQ. Some clones are missing from TCRdb's copy, which holds only in-frame ones; the method was immunoSEQ multiplex PCR. Seen here are about 42,000 clones, around 88% observed once, and the top ten hold 20% to 25%. The gene calls are TRBV7-8 and TRBJ1-5; D not certain. The sample consisted of peripheral blood, taken 28 days after the second AZD1222 dose. The TCR sequence derives from an adult who received the AZD1222 COVID-19 vaccine. The CDR3 nucleotides are TGTGCCAGCAGCTTTGCAGTAAATAGCAATCAGCCCCAGCATTTT. Translation: CASSFAVNSNQPQHF.